This is a list of T cell receptor beta chains from one sample in a study of Tregs in tolerant kidney transplant recipients. Generated by immunoSEQ multiplex PCR, the TCRdb table keeps only in-frame clones and is missing some. The data contain about 64,000 clones, approximately 87% of them seen just once; the ten biggest clones take up 3.5% to 4%. The material sequenced was CD4+ T cells from blood (PBMCs), taken 6 months after the transplant. The receptors come from a human patient who received a combined kidney and bone marrow transplant. Certain T cells may be donor cells from the graft. The CDR3 runs from the conserved cysteine through the conserved F or W. The D gene is left open where the match is weak. Part of the rows lack a size; the others show once, few, many or a class for expanded clones.

CDR3 length: 17
V gene: TRBV7-2
clone size: -
J gene: TRBJ2-1
D gene: TRBD2
CDR3 DNA: TGTGCCAGCAGCTTAGCGCTTCCTAGCGGGGGCTACAATGAGCAGTTCTTC
CDR3 protein: CASSLALPSGGYNEQFF

CDR3 length: 16
V gene: TRBV5-1
clone size: -
J gene: TRBJ1-4
D gene: -
CDR3 DNA: TGCGCCAGCAGCTTGGCCACGAGGAGACTAGGTGAAAAACTGTTTTTT
CDR3 protein: CASSLATRRLGEKLFF

CDR3 length: 14
V gene: TRBV19
clone size: -
J gene: TRBJ2-2
D gene: -
CDR3 DNA: TGTGCCAGTAGTCTCCTGGGGAACACCGGGGAGCCGTTTTTT
CDR3 protein: CASSLLGNTGEPFF

CDR3 length: 16
V gene: TRBV5-1
clone size: -
J gene: TRBJ2-2
D gene: TRBD2
CDR3 DNA: TGCGCCAGCAGCATCATAGCGGGGGAGGTTATCGGGGAGCTGTTTTTT
CDR3 protein: CASSIIAGEVIGELFF

CDR3 length: 13
V gene: TRBV6-5
clone size: -
J gene: TRBJ2-7
D gene: -
CDR3 DNA: TGTGCCAGCAGTGAAGGACTTGCCTACGAGCAGTACTTC
CDR3 protein: CASSEGLAYEQYF

CDR3 length: 19
V gene: TRBV11-1
clone size: -
J gene: TRBJ2-6
D gene: TRBD2
CDR3 DNA: TGTGCCAGCAGCTTACTCTTTAGCGGGATAGGATCTGGGGCCAACGTCCTGACTTTC
CDR3 protein: CASSLLFSGIGSGANVLTF

CDR3 length: 15
V gene: TRBV19
clone size: -
J gene: TRBJ2-5
D gene: -
CDR3 DNA: TGTGCCAGTAGTCCCCGAGGCAGGGGTCAAGGGACCCAGTACTTC
CDR3 protein: CASSPRGRGQGTQYF

CDR3 length: 14
V gene: TRBV7-2
clone size: -
J gene: TRBJ1-4
D gene: -
CDR3 DNA: TGTGCCAGCAGCTTAGACAGAACTAATGAAAAACTGTTTTTT
CDR3 protein: CASSLDRTNEKLFF

CDR3 length: 12
V gene: TRBV27
clone size: -
J gene: TRBJ1-2
D gene: -
CDR3 DNA: TGTGCCAGCAGTCGGGGGTATTATGGCTACACCTTC
CDR3 protein: CASSRGYYGYTF

CDR3 length: 12
V gene: TRBV19
clone size: -
J gene: TRBJ1-2
D gene: -
CDR3 DNA: TGTGCCAGTAGTTTTAAGGACAGATTCTACACCTTC
CDR3 protein: CASSFKDRFYTF

CDR3 length: 14
V gene: TRBV4-2
clone size: -
J gene: TRBJ2-3
D gene: -
CDR3 DNA: TGTGCCAGCAGCCAAGTCCGACTCACAGATACGCAGTATTTT
CDR3 protein: CASSQVRLTDTQYF

CDR3 length: 17
V gene: TRBV5-4
clone size: -
J gene: TRBJ1-6
D gene: -
CDR3 DNA: TGTGCCAGCAGCTCCCTCCCGACCCCAGGGCTAAATTCACCCCTCCACTTT
CDR3 protein: CASSSLPTPGLNSPLHF

CDR3 length: 18
V gene: TRBV7-5
clone size: -
J gene: TRBJ2-7
D gene: -
CDR3 DNA: TGTGTCAGAAGCTTAAGAGCGGGGACAGGGCTTAAAAACTACGAGCAGTACTTC
CDR3 protein: CVRSLRAGTGLKNYEQYF

CDR3 length: 13
V gene: TRBV7-8
clone size: few
J gene: TRBJ2-5
D gene: -
CDR3 DNA: TGTGCCAGCAGCTTAGGCAGGGGAGAGACCCAGTACTTC
CDR3 protein: CASSLGRGETQYF

CDR3 length: 13
V gene: TRBV7-2
clone size: -
J gene: TRBJ2-1
D gene: -
CDR3 DNA: TGTGCCAGCAGCTTAGGGCCCAGGGATGAGCAGTTCTTC
CDR3 protein: CASSLGPRDEQFF

CDR3 length: 15
V gene: TRBV6-1
clone size: -
J gene: TRBJ2-5
D gene: -
CDR3 DNA: TGTGCCAGCAGTGATGCCGGTCCGGCCCCGCGGGTGCAGTACTTC
CDR3 protein: CASSDAGPAPRVQYF

CDR3 length: 17
V gene: TRBV5-8
clone size: -
J gene: TRBJ2-7
D gene: TRBD1
CDR3 DNA: TGTGCCAGCAGCTTCCTCGGAGGGACAGGGAAAACCTACGAGCAGTACTTC
CDR3 protein: CASSFLGGTGKTYEQYF

CDR3 length: 15
V gene: TRBV10-3
clone size: -
J gene: TRBJ2-7
D gene: TRBD1
CDR3 DNA: TGTGCCATCAGTGAACGCCCCGGGACAGGCTACGAGCAGTACTTC
CDR3 protein: CAISERPGTGYEQYF

CDR3 length: 13
V gene: TRBV9
clone size: once
J gene: TRBJ1-2
D gene: -
CDR3 DNA: TGTGCCAGCAGCCCCGACACCCTCTATGGCTACACCTTC
CDR3 protein: CASSPDTLYGYTF

CDR3 length: 16
V gene: TRBV10-3
clone size: -
J gene: TRBJ2-5
D gene: TRBD2
CDR3 DNA: TGTGCCATCAGTGAGTCTACTAGCGGGAGGGACGAGACCCAGTACTTC
CDR3 protein: CAISESTSGRDETQYF

CDR3 length: 12
V gene: TRBV5-6
clone size: few
J gene: TRBJ2-7
D gene: -
CDR3 DNA: TGTGCCAGCAGCTTGGCCAATTACGAGCAGTACTTC
CDR3 protein: CASSLANYEQYF

CDR3 length: 16
V gene: TRBV10-2
clone size: -
J gene: TRBJ2-1
D gene: TRBD2
CDR3 DNA: TGCGCCAGCAGATGGGGACTAGCGGGGGTCTACAATGAGCAGTTCTTC
CDR3 protein: CASRWGLAGVYNEQFF

CDR3 length: 15
V gene: TRBV7-2
clone size: once
J gene: TRBJ2-7
D gene: TRBD2
CDR3 DNA: TGTGCCAGCAGCTTAGGACTAGCGGGGTCCTACGAGCAGTACTTC
CDR3 protein: CASSLGLAGSYEQYF

CDR3 length: 16
V gene: TRBV15
clone size: -
J gene: TRBJ2-3
D gene: -
CDR3 DNA: TGTGCCACCAGCAGAGAAGGTTGGACTAGCACAGATACGCAGTATTTT
CDR3 protein: CATSREGWTSTDTQYF

CDR3 length: 14
V gene: TRBV7-9
clone size: -
J gene: TRBJ2-2
D gene: -
CDR3 DNA: TGTGCCAGCAGCTTACAGGGAAAGTCCCGGGAGCTGTTTTTT
CDR3 protein: CASSLQGKSRELFF

CDR3 length: 14
V gene: TRBV5-4
clone size: once
J gene: TRBJ2-7
D gene: -
CDR3 DNA: TGTGCCAGCAGCGACCCGACAGGCTCCTACGAGCAGTACTTC
CDR3 protein: CASSDPTGSYEQYF

CDR3 length: 18
V gene: TRBV9
clone size: -
J gene: TRBJ1-4
D gene: -
CDR3 DNA: TGTGCCAGCAGTCACGGACAGAGTGGTAGTTTTTTACGTGAAAAACTGTTTTTT
CDR3 protein: CASSHGQSGSFLREKLFF

CDR3 length: 17
V gene: TRBV25-1
clone size: -
J gene: TRBJ2-3
D gene: TRBD2
CDR3 DNA: TGTGCCAGCAGTGAAACATCCGGACTAGCGGGGGGTGATACGCAGTATTTT
CDR3 protein: CASSETSGLAGGDTQYF

CDR3 length: 16
V gene: TRBV18
clone size: -
J gene: TRBJ1-2
D gene: -
CDR3 DNA: TGTGCCAGCTCGCCACGTCGGGGGGGCGCTGGCTATGGCTACACCTTC
CDR3 protein: CASSPRRGGAGYGYTF

CDR3 length: 15
V gene: TRBV29-1
clone size: -
J gene: TRBJ2-4
D gene: -
CDR3 DNA: TGCAGCGTTGATGGGGATACAGAGGGCAAAAACATTCAGTACTTC
CDR3 protein: CSVDGDTEGKNIQYF

CDR3 length: 15
V gene: TRBV15
clone size: -
J gene: TRBJ2-7
D gene: -
CDR3 DNA: TGTGCCACCAGCAGAGAAACCGGGGGCTCCTACGAGCAGTACTTC
CDR3 protein: CATSRETGGSYEQYF

CDR3 length: 16
V gene: TRBV15
clone size: -
J gene: TRBJ2-5
D gene: -
CDR3 DNA: TGTGCCACCAGCAGAAACAGTCATATGTTGGGAGAGACCCAGTACTTC
CDR3 protein: CATSRNSHMLGETQYF

CDR3 length: 12
V gene: TRBV30
clone size: -
J gene: TRBJ1-2
D gene: TRBD1
CDR3 DNA: TGTGCCTGGTCACAGGGGGCGGGGGGCTACACCTTC
CDR3 protein: CAWSQGAGGYTF

CDR3 length: 15
V gene: TRBV11-2
clone size: -
J gene: TRBJ1-5
D gene: TRBD1
CDR3 DNA: TGTGCCAGCAGCTTGGGACAGGGGCAGAATCAGCCCCAGCATTTT
CDR3 protein: CASSLGQGQNQPQHF

CDR3 length: 15
V gene: TRBV6-6
clone size: -
J gene: TRBJ2-3
D gene: TRBD1
CDR3 DNA: TGTGCCAGCAGTTACGGGACAGGGCGCACAGATACGCAGTATTTT
CDR3 protein: CASSYGTGRTDTQYF

CDR3 length: 16
V gene: TRBV19
clone size: -
J gene: TRBJ2-7
D gene: -
CDR3 DNA: TGTGCCAGTAGTATAGATCTCCGGGCGGGGACTTACGAGCAGTACTTC
CDR3 protein: CASSIDLRAGTYEQYF

CDR3 length: 14
V gene: TRBV7-2
clone size: -
J gene: TRBJ1-3
D gene: -
CDR3 DNA: TGTGCCAGCAGCCCCCGTGCGGGTGGAAACACCATATATTTT
CDR3 protein: CASSPRAGGNTIYF

CDR3 length: 15
V gene: TRBV5-1
clone size: -
J gene: TRBJ2-7
D gene: TRBD1
CDR3 DNA: TGCGCCAGCAGCGAACAGACAGGGGGCGCGTACGAGCAGTACTTC
CDR3 protein: CASSEQTGGAYEQYF

CDR3 length: 14
V gene: TRBV10-3
clone size: many
J gene: TRBJ1-3
D gene: TRBD1
CDR3 DNA: TGTGCCAATCGGGACAGTCCCTCTGGAAACACCATATATTTT
CDR3 protein: CANRDSPSGNTIYF

CDR3 length: 14
V gene: TRBV7-2
clone size: -
J gene: TRBJ1-2
D gene: -
CDR3 DNA: TGTGCCAGCAGCGCCCCAGGGGCGGCCACTGGCTACACCTTC
CDR3 protein: CASSAPGAATGYTF

CDR3 length: 17
V gene: TRBV7-6
clone size: -
J gene: TRBJ2-5
D gene: TRBD1
CDR3 DNA: TGTGCCAGCAGCTTTGGAACAGGGGGATGGAGCCAAGAGACCCAGTACTTC
CDR3 protein: CASSFGTGGWSQETQYF

CDR3 length: 14
V gene: TRBV7-2
clone size: -
J gene: TRBJ2-1
D gene: TRBD2
CDR3 DNA: TGTGCCAGCACGGGGACTAGCGAGAGGAATGAGCAGTTCTTC
CDR3 protein: CASTGTSERNEQFF

CDR3 length: 21
V gene: TRBV10-3
clone size: -
J gene: TRBJ1-1
D gene: -
CDR3 DNA: TGTGCCATCCGGGCCGTTGAGGGGCTAGTTAAAGAGACAGGTGGGGAAACTGAAGCTTTCTTT
CDR3 protein: CAIRAVEGLVKETGGETEAFF

CDR3 length: 15
V gene: TRBV4-2
clone size: -
J gene: TRBJ1-5
D gene: -
CDR3 DNA: TGTGCCAGCAGCCAAGGGACAGCTTATAATCAGCCCCAGCATTTT
CDR3 protein: CASSQGTAYNQPQHF

CDR3 length: 12
V gene: TRBV10-2
clone size: -
J gene: TRBJ1-2
D gene: TRBD1
CDR3 DNA: TGCGCCAGCTCAGGGGGTGACTATGGCTACACCTTC
CDR3 protein: CASSGGDYGYTF

CDR3 length: 17
V gene: TRBV18
clone size: -
J gene: TRBJ1-2
D gene: -
CDR3 DNA: TGTGCCAGCTCACCAGTCGACATAGGGGCTCGGGACTATGGCTACACCTTC
CDR3 protein: CASSPVDIGARDYGYTF

CDR3 length: 14
V gene: TRBV18
clone size: -
J gene: TRBJ2-5
D gene: -
CDR3 DNA: TGTGCCAGCTCACCCCGAGAGTTCCAAGAGACCCAGTACTTC
CDR3 protein: CASSPREFQETQYF

CDR3 length: 17
V gene: TRBV7-2
clone size: -
J gene: TRBJ2-1
D gene: TRBD2
CDR3 DNA: TGTGCCAGCAGCTTAGTGGTTACTAGCGGGAGCATCTATGAGCAGTTCTTC
CDR3 protein: CASSLVVTSGSIYEQFF

CDR3 length: 17
V gene: TRBV27
clone size: -
J gene: TRBJ2-7
D gene: TRBD1
CDR3 DNA: TGTGCCAGCAGTTTACGGGTACGGACAGGGACCTTGCGCGAGCAGTACTTC
CDR3 protein: CASSLRVRTGTLREQYF

CDR3 length: 13
V gene: TRBV14
clone size: -
J gene: TRBJ1-1
D gene: -
CDR3 DNA: TGTGCCAGCAGCCAAGTCCCAGGATGGGTGGCTTTCTTT
CDR3 protein: CASSQVPGWVAFF

CDR3 length: 11
V gene: TRBV12-5
clone size: -
J gene: TRBJ2-3
D gene: -
CDR3 DNA: TGTGCTAGTGGCCACCCGGGTACGCAGTATTTT
CDR3 protein: CASGHPGTQYF

CDR3 length: 16
V gene: TRBV7-2
clone size: -
J gene: TRBJ2-5
D gene: TRBD1
CDR3 DNA: TGTGCCAGCAGCTTATCGTCGGGGACAGCGCAAGAGACCCAGTACTTC
CDR3 protein: CASSLSSGTAQETQYF

CDR3 length: 16
V gene: TRBV19
clone size: once
J gene: TRBJ1-2
D gene: TRBD1
CDR3 DNA: TGTGCCAGTACAGGCGGGACAGGGTATCGATTTGATGGCTACACCTTC
CDR3 protein: CASTGGTGYRFDGYTF

CDR3 length: 20
V gene: TRBV9
clone size: few
J gene: TRBJ2-1
D gene: TRBD2
CDR3 DNA: TGTGCCAGCAGCGTAGATCGGGGTAGCGGGAGGGGAAGCTCCTACAATGAGCAGTTCTTC
CDR3 protein: CASSVDRGSGRGSSYNEQFF

CDR3 length: 13
V gene: TRBV6-6
clone size: -
J gene: TRBJ2-2
D gene: TRBD1
CDR3 DNA: TGTGCCACCGGGACAGCCAACACCGGGGAGCTGTTTTTT
CDR3 protein: CATGTANTGELFF

CDR3 length: 12
V gene: TRBV6-5
clone size: -
J gene: TRBJ1-2
D gene: TRBD1
CDR3 DNA: TGTGCCAGCGGGAGGACAGGGGGGGGCTACACCTTC
CDR3 protein: CASGRTGGGYTF

CDR3 length: 15
V gene: TRBV19
clone size: -
J gene: TRBJ2-2
D gene: TRBD2
CDR3 DNA: TGTGCCAGTTCCCCGACTAGCAGTGGGACCGGGGAGCTGTTTTTT
CDR3 protein: CASSPTSSGTGELFF

CDR3 length: 14
V gene: TRBV30
clone size: -
J gene: TRBJ2-2
D gene: TRBD1
CDR3 DNA: TGTGCCTGGAGTTTGACAGGGCTCACCGGGGAGCTGTTTTTT
CDR3 protein: CAWSLTGLTGELFF

CDR3 length: 18
V gene: TRBV5-1
clone size: -
J gene: TRBJ2-7
D gene: TRBD1
CDR3 DNA: TGCGCCAGCAGCCATCCGGGACAGGGGGCATTTAGTCCCTACGAGCAGTACTTC
CDR3 protein: CASSHPGQGAFSPYEQYF